A single sample gave rise to the 25 T cell receptor beta chains below, sequenced in a study of T cell responses to AZD1222 COVID-19 vaccine. Produced via immunoSEQ multiplex PCR; TCRdb's table is partial and in-frame only. The data contain under 50,000 clones, 80% of them singletons. Sequencing used peripheral blood, obtained 28 days after the second dose of the MenACWY control vaccine. These receptors were taken from an adult who received the MenACWY meningococcal vaccine as a control.

This clone was found once. This sample includes further DNA sequences coding for the same CDR3. This sequence joins TRBV28 and TRBJ2-5; D uncertain. Germline lookup yields CDR1 MDHEN and CDR2 SYDVKM. The CDR3 runs to 11 residues. Trimming removed 2 bases at V and 4 bases at J, with 2 bases between. In DNA, the CDR3 is TGTGCCAGCAGTTTAGGAGAGACCCAGTACTTC. This gives the protein CASSLGETQYF.

The gene calls are TRBV30 and TRBJ1-1; perhaps TRBD1 as D (6 bases). V lost 8 bases, J lost 4 bases, and 17 bases lay in between. CDR3 length equals 13 residues. CDR1 and CDR2 (germline): GTSNPN, SVGIG (reference sequence). The CDR3 nucleotides are TGTGCCCAAAGGGGGGGCTGGGGCACTGAAGCTTTCTTT. It yields the protein CAQRGGWGTEAFF.

This chain connects TRBV5-4 to TRBJ2-1; D call uncertain. Between the trimmed V and J ends, which lost 3 bases and 8 bases, there was a span of 15 bases. The V gene's germline CDR1 is SGHNT and CDR2 YYREEE (reference sequence). CDR3 size: 14 residues. The CDR3 bases are TGTGCCAGCAGCTCAAGATTACTTGGGGATGAGCAGTTCTTC. Protein: CASSSRLLGDEQFF.

This chain joins TRBV7-2 and TRBJ1-1; the D gene is possibly TRBD1 (6 bases). The V gene's germline CDR1 is SGHTA and CDR2 FQGNSA. The CDR3 totals 13 residues. Trimming took off 0 bases at V and 9 bases at J, with 11 bases between the two ends. In DNA form, the CDR3 reads TGTGCCAGCAGCTTAGCGTTGGGGGGGCAAGCTTTCTTT. Its translation is CASSLALGGQAFF.

The chain has TRBV7-9 and TRBJ1-2; possible D gene TRBD1, 6 bases. Between the trimmed V and J ends, which lost 6 bases and 4 bases, there was a span of 12 bases. This CDR3 contains 13 residues. Germline V gene lookup returns CDR1 SEHNR and CDR2 FQNEAQ (reference sequence). This CDR3 is CASRSGTTYGYTF. The DNA for the CDR3 is TGTGCCAGCAGGTCCGGGACAACCTATGGCTACACCTTC.

The rearrangement joins TRBV10-2 to TRBJ1-5; D gene uncertain. The CDR3 covers 14 residues. Germline V CDR1 and CDR2: WSHSY, SAAADI. Between the trimmed V and J ends, which lost 5 bases and 0 bases, there was a span of 8 bases. The CDR3 spells CASSLHLSNQPQHF. The CDR3 region has the DNA TGCGCCAGCAGTCTCCACCTTAGCAATCAGCCCCAGCATTTT.

The V and J genes are TRBV15 and TRBJ1-5; TRBD1 matches at 8 bases. Germline V CDR1 and CDR2: LNHNV, YYDKDF (reference sequence). The CDR3 contains 15 residues. V gave up 1 base and J gave up 5 bases; unmatched junction bases: 4. The CDR3 nucleotides read TGTGCCACCAGCAGAGGTGACAGGGGCGATCAGCCCCAGCATTTT. Amino acids: CATSRGDRGDQPQHF.

To note about this clone: It is unclear where the CDR3 begins or ends on the DNA, so no DNA is shown, and the CDR3 is as TCRdb lists it. The chain joins TRBV3-1 (or the pseudogene TRBV3-2) to TRBJ2-1; the DNA was not used to check the table's D call, TRBD2. CDR1 and CDR2 from the germline V gene are LGHDT and YNNKEL (reference sequence). The length of the CDR3 is 13 amino acids, counting both ends. The CDR3 reads CASRGSVAGGTFF.

V usage is TRBV30 and J usage is TRBJ1-2; 8 bases match TRBD1. This CDR3 has 15 residues. Trimming cost V 2 bases and J 5 bases; bases outside gene matches: 10. The germline V gene has CDR1 GTSNPN and CDR2 SVGIG (reference sequence). The CDR3 loop reads CAWSKPGQAIYGYTF. Here the CDR3 DNA reads TGTGCCTGGAGTAAACCGGGACAGGCGATATATGGCTACACCTTC.

The chain uses TRBV5-6 and TRBJ1-6; the D gene is possibly TRBD1 (6 bases). The CDR3 sequence is 14 residues long. Germline V gene sequence: CDR1 SGHDT, CDR2 YYEEEE. V lost 3 bases and J lost 7, with 11 bases in between. The CDR3 loop is CASSSGQLNSPLHF. The DNA for the CDR3 is TGTGCCAGCAGCTCTGGACAGTTGAATTCACCCCTCCACTTT.

This chain connects TRBV18 to TRBJ1-5; 9 bases are shared with TRBD1. The CDR3 loop spans 14 amino acids. The junction had 5 bases not matched to a gene; V was cut back by 5 bases and J by 6 bases. Germline CDR1 KGHSH, CDR2 LQKENI. The CDR3: CASSNTGGGQPQHF. The CDR3 DNA follows: TGTGCCAGCTCAAATACAGGGGGCGGTCAGCCCCAGCATTTT. The entire variable domain, with the rest obtained from reference TRBV18 and TRBJ1-5, is as follows: NAGVMQNPRHLVRRRGQEARLRCSPMKGHSHVYWYRQLPEEGLKFMVYLQKENIIDESGMPKERFSAEFPKEGPSILRIQQVVRGDSAAYFCASSNTGGGQPQHFGDGTRLSIL.

This rearrangement joins TRBV11-3 to TRBJ2-2, with D unclear. The V gene lost 1 base and the J gene lost 8 bases, with 8 bases spanning the gap. Germline V gene data show CDR1 as SGHNT and CDR2 as YENEEA. The CDR3 is 13 amino acids. CDR3 nucleotide sequence: TGTGCCAGCAGCTTAGTCTTCGGGGGGGAGCTGTTTTTT. Amino acid sequence: CASSLVFGGELFF. Looking up the rest from reference TRBV11-3 and TRBJ2-2 gives the full variable domain: EAGVVQSPRYKIIEKKQPVAFWCNPISGHNTLYWYLQNLGQGPELLIRYENEEAVDDSQLPKDRFSAERLKGVDSTLKIQPAELGDSAVYLCASSLVFGGELFFGEGSRLTVL.

V is TRBV4-1 and J is TRBJ2-7, with 11 bases that match TRBD2. Germline-derived CDR1 and CDR2 are MGHRA and YSYEKL. The CDR3 loop spans 17 amino acids. Trimming removed 3 bases from V and 6 bases from J; junction bases left unmatched: 13. The CDR3 is CASSQLLAGVGGGEQYF. The CDR3 nucleotides read TGCGCCAGCAGCCAGTTACTAGCGGGAGTAGGAGGTGGCGAGCAGTACTTC.

The chain combines TRBV15 with TRBJ1-3; 7 bases align to TRBD1. With 0 bases clipped from V and 4 bases from J, the junction kept 3 bases outside the gene matches. The germline gives CDR1 LNHNV, CDR2 YYDKDF (reference sequence). The CDR3 loop spans 15 amino acids. The CDR3 nucleotides read TGTGCCACCAGCAGAGATATGACAGGGGGAAACACCATATATTTT. Encoded protein: CATSRDMTGGNTIYF.

This clone was detected once. The gene calls are TRBV10-3 and TRBJ2-7; the D gene is possibly TRBD1 (7 bases). The germline V gene has CDR1 ENHRY and CDR2 SYGVKD. V dropped 0 bases and J dropped 4 bases, with 13 bases sitting between them. This CDR3 comprises 15 residues. This CDR3 reads CAISESEQGRYEQYF. The DNA for the CDR3 is TGTGCCATCAGTGAGTCGGAACAGGGGAGGTACGAGCAGTACTTC.

This clone was counted a single time. The chain carries TRBV5-6 and TRBJ2-2; 16 positions match TRBD2. The CDR3 runs 15 residues. CDR1 and CDR2 from the germline V gene are SGHDT and YYEEEE. J was trimmed by 10 bases and V by 4 bases; bases with no gene match: 4. The chain's CDR3 is CASSLGLAGGMELFF. Written as DNA, the CDR3 is TGTGCCAGCAGCCTGGGACTAGCGGGAGGGATGGAGCTGTTTTTT.

The gene calls are TRBV11-2 and TRBJ1-5; 7 bases align to TRBD1. Germline loops: CDR1 SGHAT, CDR2 FQNNGV. The ends lost 4 bases at V and 4 bases at J; junction bases unmatched: 4. The CDR3 consists of 14 residues. The CDR3, as DNA: TGTGCCAGCAGCTCAACAGGGGCGAATCAGCCCCAGCATTTT. Translated, it gives CASSSTGANQPQHF.

This clone was detected a few times. This chain links TRBV2 with TRBJ1-5; possible D gene TRBD1, 6 bases. This CDR3 spans 14 amino acids. Germline V gives CDR1 SNHLY, CDR2 FYNNEI. Trimming removed 2 bases at V and 1 base at J, with 6 bases between. DNA for the CDR3: TGTGCCAGCAGTGAACAGGGGAGCAATCAGCCCCAGCATTTT. It encodes CASSEQGSNQPQHF. The whole variable domain, remainder taken from reference TRBV2 and TRBJ1-5, is EPEVTQTPSHQVTQMGQEVILRCVPISNHLYFYWYRQILGQKVEFLVSFYNNEISEKSEIFDDQFSVERPDGSNFTLKIRSTKLEDSAMYFCASSEQGSNQPQHFGDGTRLSIL.

This clone showed up just a few times. This chain joins TRBV18 and TRBJ2-1, with D unclear. Germline-derived CDR1 and CDR2 are KGHSH and LQKENI. V was clipped by 1 base and J by 5 bases, with 9 bases between them. The CDR3 is 14 amino acids. The DNA for the CDR3 is TGTGCCAGCTCACCACAGGGAACGAACAATGAGCAGTTCTTC. Translated: CASSPQGTNNEQFF.

This chain links TRBV15 with TRBJ1-2; no reliable D call. Germline loops: CDR1 LNHNV, CDR2 YYDKDF (reference sequence). V dropped 1 base and J dropped 2 bases, with 8 bases sitting between them. The CDR3 contains 14 residues. The CDR3 coding sequence is TGTGCCACCAGCAGAGGTCAAGGGAACTATGGCTACACCTTC. This codes for CATSRGQGNYGYTF.

V is TRBV4-1 and J is TRBJ2-7; the D gene could be TRBD1 or TRBD2 (5 bases each). V lost 1 base, J lost 2 bases, and 15 bases lay in between. The CDR3 has 16 amino acids. CDR1 and CDR2 from the germline V gene are MGHRA and YSYEKL. CDR3 coding DNA: TGCGCCAGCAGCCAAGGACCCCAGGGACCTACCTACGAGCAGTACTTC. Its translation is CASSQGPQGPTYEQYF.

The V call is TRBV6-5, the J call TRBJ1-2; possible D gene TRBD1, 5 bases. Germline V gives CDR1 MNHEY, CDR2 SVGAGI. The ends were cut back, 6 bases at V and 3 bases at J, with 8 bases in the middle. The CDR3 is 12 amino acids. CDR3 bases: TGTGCCAGCAGCCGGGACTACTATGGCTACACCTTC. It specifies CASSRDYYGYTF.

The rearrangement links TRBV5-5 to TRBJ2-7, with D tentatively TRBD1 or TRBD2 (6 bases each). CDR1 is SGHKS, CDR2 YYEKEE, per germline (reference sequence). This CDR3 region has 13 residues. Trimming removed 6 bases from V and 6 bases from J, with 16 bases in between. As DNA, the CDR3 is TGTGCCAGCAACCGGGGCAGGGGAGGCGAGCAGTACTTC. This codes for CASNRGRGGEQYF.

The V gene is TRBV19, the J gene TRBJ2-7, with TRBD2 matching 11 bases. The germline V gene encodes CDR1 LNHDA and CDR2 SQIVND (reference sequence). V was clipped by 4 bases and J by 2 bases; unmatched bases: 4. This CDR3 contains 15 residues. The CDR3 reads CASSRGGLAAYEQYF. The CDR3, as DNA: TGTGCCAGTAGTAGAGGGGGACTAGCGGCCTACGAGCAGTACTTC.

This chain links TRBV27 with TRBJ1-6; TRBD1 matches 8 bases. V dropped 5 bases and J dropped 5; count of bases not matched to a gene: 11. The V gene's germline CDR1 is MNHEY and CDR2 SMNVEV (reference sequence). CDR3 length equals 17 residues. The CDR3 protein is CASSPLRDRRNNSPLHF. In DNA, the CDR3 is TGTGCCAGCAGTCCCCTCCGGGACAGGCGAAATAATTCACCCCTCCACTTT.